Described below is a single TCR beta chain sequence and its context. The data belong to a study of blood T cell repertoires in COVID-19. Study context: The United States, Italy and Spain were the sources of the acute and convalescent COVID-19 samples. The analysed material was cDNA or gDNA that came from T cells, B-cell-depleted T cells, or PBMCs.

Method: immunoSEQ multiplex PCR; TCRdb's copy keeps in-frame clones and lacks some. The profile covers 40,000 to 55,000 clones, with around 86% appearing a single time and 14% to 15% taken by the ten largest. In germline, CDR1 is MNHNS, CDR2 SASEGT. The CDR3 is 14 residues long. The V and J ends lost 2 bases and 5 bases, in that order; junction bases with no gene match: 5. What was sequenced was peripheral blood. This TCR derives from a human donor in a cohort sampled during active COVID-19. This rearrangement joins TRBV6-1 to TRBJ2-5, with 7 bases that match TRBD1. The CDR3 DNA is TGTGCCAGCAGTGAACAGACAGGGCCGGAGACCCAGTACTTC. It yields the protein CASSEQTGPETQYF.